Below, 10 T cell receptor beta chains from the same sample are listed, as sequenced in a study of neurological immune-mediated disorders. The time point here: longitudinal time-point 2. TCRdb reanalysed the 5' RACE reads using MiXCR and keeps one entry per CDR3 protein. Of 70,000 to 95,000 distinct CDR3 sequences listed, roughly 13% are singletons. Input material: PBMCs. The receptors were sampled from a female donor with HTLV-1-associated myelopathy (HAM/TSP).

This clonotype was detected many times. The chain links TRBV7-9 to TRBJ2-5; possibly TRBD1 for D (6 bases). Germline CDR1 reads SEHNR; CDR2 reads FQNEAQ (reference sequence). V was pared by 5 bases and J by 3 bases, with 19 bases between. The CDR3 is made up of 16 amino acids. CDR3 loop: CASSPGLTGLEETQYF. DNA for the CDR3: TGTGCCAGCAGCCCGGGGTTAACAGGGCTAGAAGAGACCCAGTACTTC.

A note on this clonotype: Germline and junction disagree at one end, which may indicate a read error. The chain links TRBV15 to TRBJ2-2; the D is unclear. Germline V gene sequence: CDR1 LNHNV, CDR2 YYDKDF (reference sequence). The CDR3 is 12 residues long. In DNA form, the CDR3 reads TGTGCCACAAGCACCGTGGGCTGGGAGCTGTTTTTT. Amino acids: CATSTVGWELFF.

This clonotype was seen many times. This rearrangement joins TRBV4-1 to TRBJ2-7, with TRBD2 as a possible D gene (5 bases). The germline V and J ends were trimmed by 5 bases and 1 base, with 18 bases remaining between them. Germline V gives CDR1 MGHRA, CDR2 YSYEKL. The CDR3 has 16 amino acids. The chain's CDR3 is CASSTVRDPGSYEQYF. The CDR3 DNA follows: TGCGCCAGCAGCACTGTACGGGATCCGGGATCCTACGAGCAGTACTTC.

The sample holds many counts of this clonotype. Here the CDR3 DNA reads TGTGCCAGCAGCGTAGAAGCGGGGGGGACAGATACGCAGTATTTT. It translates to CASSVEAGGTDTQYF. This sequence joins TRBV9 and TRBJ2-3; TRBD2 aligns across 10 bases. This CDR3 comprises 15 residues. V lost 0 bases, J lost 3 bases, and 1 base stayed unmatched. Germline V gene sequence: CDR1 SGDLS, CDR2 YYNGEE.

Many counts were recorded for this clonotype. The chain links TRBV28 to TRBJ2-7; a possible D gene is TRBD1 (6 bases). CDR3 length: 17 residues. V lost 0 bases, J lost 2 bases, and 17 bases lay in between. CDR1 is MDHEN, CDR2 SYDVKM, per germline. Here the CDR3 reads CASSLWRADRTAYEQYF. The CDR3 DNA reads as TGTGCCAGCAGTTTATGGCGGGCCGACAGGACAGCCTACGAGCAGTACTTC.

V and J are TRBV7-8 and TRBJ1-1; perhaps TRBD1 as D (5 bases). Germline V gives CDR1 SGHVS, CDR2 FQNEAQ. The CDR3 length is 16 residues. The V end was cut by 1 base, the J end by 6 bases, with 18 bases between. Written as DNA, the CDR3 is TGTGCCAGCAGCTTAGGGGGGATAAGGGGCCGGGCTGAAGCTTTCTTT. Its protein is CASSLGGIRGRAEAFF.

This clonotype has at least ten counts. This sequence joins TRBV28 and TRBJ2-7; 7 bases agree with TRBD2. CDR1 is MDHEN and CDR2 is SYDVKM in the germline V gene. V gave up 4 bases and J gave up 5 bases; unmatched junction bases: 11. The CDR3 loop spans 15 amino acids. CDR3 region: CASSSHSKRGHEQYF. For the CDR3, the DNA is TGTGCCAGCAGTTCACATAGCAAGCGGGGTCACGAGCAGTACTTC.

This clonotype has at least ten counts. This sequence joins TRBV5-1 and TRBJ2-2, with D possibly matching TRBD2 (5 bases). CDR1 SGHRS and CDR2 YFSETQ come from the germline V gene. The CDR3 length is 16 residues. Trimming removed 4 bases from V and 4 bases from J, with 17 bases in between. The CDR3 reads CASSASGFLVTGELFF. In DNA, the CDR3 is TGCGCCAGCAGCGCTTCGGGATTTCTGGTCACCGGGGAGCTGTTTTTT.

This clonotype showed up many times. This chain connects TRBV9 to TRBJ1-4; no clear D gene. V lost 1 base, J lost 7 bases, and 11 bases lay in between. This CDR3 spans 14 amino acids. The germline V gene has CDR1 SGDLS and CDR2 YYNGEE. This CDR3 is CASSVTGSSEKLFF. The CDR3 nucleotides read TGTGCCAGCAGCGTAACCGGGAGTAGTGAAAAACTGTTTTTT.

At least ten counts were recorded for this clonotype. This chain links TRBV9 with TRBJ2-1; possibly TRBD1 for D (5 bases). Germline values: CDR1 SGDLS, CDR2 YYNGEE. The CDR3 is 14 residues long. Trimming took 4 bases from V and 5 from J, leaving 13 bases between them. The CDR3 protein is CASSPRTFDNEQFF. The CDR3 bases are TGTGCCAGCAGCCCCAGGACATTCGACAATGAGCAGTTCTTC.